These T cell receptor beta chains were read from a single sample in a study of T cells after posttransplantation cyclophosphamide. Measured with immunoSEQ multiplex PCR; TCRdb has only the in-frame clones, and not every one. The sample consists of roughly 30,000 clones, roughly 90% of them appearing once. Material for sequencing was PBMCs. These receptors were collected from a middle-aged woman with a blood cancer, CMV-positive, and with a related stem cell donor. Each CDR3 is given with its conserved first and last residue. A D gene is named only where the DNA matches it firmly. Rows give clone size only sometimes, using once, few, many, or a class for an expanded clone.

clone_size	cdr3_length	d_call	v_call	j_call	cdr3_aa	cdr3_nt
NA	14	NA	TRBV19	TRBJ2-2	CASLGQINTGELFF	TGTGCCAGCCTCGGACAGATTAACACCGGGGAGCTGTTTTTT
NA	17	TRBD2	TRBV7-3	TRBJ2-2	CASSANLAGGPTGELFF	TGTGCCAGCAGCGCCAACCTAGCGGGGGGGCCCACCGGGGAGCTGTTTTTT
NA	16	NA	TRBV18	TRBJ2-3	CASSPPGHSSTDTQYF	TGTGCCAGCTCACCACCGGGACACTCGAGCACAGATACGCAGTATTTT
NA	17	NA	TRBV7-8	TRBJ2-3	CASSSRRMGGYTDTQYF	TGTGCCAGCAGCTCCCGGAGGATGGGGGGTTACACAGATACGCAGTATTTT
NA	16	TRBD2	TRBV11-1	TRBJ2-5	CASSSPGVAGVETQYF	TGTGCCAGCAGCTCCCCCGGGGTAGCGGGGGTCGAGACCCAGTACTTC
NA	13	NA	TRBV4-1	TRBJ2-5	CASSQGAPETQYF	TGCGCCAGCAGCCAAGGGGCACCAGAGACCCAGTACTTC
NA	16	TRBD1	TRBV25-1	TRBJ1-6	CASSKRGPRVDSPLHF	TGTGCCAGCAGTAAGAGGGGGCCCCGGGTTGATTCACCCCTCCACTTT
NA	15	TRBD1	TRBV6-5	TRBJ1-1	CASSYLTGGDTEAFF	TGTGCCAGCAGTTACTTGACAGGGGGGGACACTGAAGCTTTCTTT
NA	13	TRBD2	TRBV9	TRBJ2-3	CASSVEGGGAQYF	TGTGCCAGCAGCGTAGAAGGCGGGGGGGCGCAGTATTTT
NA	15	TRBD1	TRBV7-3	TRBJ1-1	CASSLEGQLNTEAFF	TGTGCCAGCAGCTTAGAGGGACAGCTTAACACTGAAGCTTTCTTT
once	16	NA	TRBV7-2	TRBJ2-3	CASSLARGRGTDTQYF	TGTGCCAGCAGCTTAGCAAGGGGCAGGGGTACAGATACGCAGTATTTT
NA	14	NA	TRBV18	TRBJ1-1	CASSPLGVEAEAFF	TGTGCCAGCTCACCACTAGGGGTTGAGGCTGAAGCTTTCTTT
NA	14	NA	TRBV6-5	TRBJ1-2	CASRASRGVVGYTF	TGTGCCAGCAGGGCCTCAAGGGGTGTAGTCGGCTACACCTTC
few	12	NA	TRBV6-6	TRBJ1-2	CASSYESYGYTF	TGTGCCAGCAGTTACGAGAGCTATGGCTACACCTTC
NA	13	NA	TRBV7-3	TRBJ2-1	CASSLMARDEQFF	TGTGCCAGCAGCTTAATGGCCCGGGATGAGCAGTTCTTC
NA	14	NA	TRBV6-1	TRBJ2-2	CASSETPSTGELFF	TGTGCCAGCAGTGAAACTCCTTCCACCGGGGAGCTGTTTTTT
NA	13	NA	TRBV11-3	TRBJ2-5	CASSLWRQETQYF	TGTGCCAGCAGCTTATGGCGGCAAGAGACCCAGTACTTC
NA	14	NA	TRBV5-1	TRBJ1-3	CASSGHSSGNTIYF	TGCGCCAGCTCCGGACACAGCTCTGGAAACACCATATATTTT
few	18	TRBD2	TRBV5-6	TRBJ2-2	CASSLLLAGRTVTGELFF	TGTGCCAGCAGCTTATTACTAGCGGGGAGAACGGTAACCGGGGAGCTGTTTTTT
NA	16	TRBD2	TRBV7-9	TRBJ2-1	CASSSLAGGLGDEQFF	TGTGCCAGCAGCTCCCTAGCGGGGGGGCTTGGGGATGAGCAGTTCTTC
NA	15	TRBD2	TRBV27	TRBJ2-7	CASSTRGGNSYEQYF	TGTGCCAGCAGTACCCGGGGGGGGAACTCCTACGAGCAGTACTTC
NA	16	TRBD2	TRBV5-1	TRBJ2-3	CASSTPGLASTDTQYF	TGCGCCAGCAGCACTCCGGGACTAGCGAGCACAGATACGCAGTATTTT
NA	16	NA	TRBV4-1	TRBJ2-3	CASSQDFPGYTDTQYF	TGCGCCAGCAGCCAAGATTTCCCAGGTTACACAGATACGCAGTATTTT
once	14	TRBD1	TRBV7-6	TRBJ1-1	CASSPGQGVTEAFF	TGTGCCAGCAGCCCGGGACAGGGGGTCACTGAAGCTTTCTTT